Below, 32 T cell receptor beta chains from the same sample are listed, as sequenced in a study of blood T cell repertoires in COVID-19. Data came from immunoSEQ multiplex PCR; TCRdb stores just in-frame clones and leaves some out. This table holds some 30,000 clones, around 87% found once. The specimen was peripheral blood. The origin of the receptors is a human donor in a cohort sampled during active COVID-19.

The chain joins TRBV5-1 to TRBJ2-1; 8 bases are shared with TRBD1. This CDR3 contains 16 residues. Trimming removed 4 bases from V and 2 bases from J; junction bases left unmatched: 8. Germline CDR1 reads SGHRS; CDR2 reads YFSETQ. The DNA for the CDR3 is TGCGCCAGCAGCCCGGGGACAGGTCGTACCTACAATGAGCAGTTCTTC. Its translation is CASSPGTGRTYNEQFF.

The CDR3 reads CASSQNTEAFF. The CDR3, as DNA: TGTGCCAGCAGTCAGAACACTGAAGCTTTCTTT. The rearrangement links TRBV28 to TRBJ1-1; no firm D call. Germline V gives CDR1 MDHEN, CDR2 SYDVKM. V was shortened by 5 bases and J by 1 base, with 2 bases between the two germline ends. CDR3 length: 11 amino acids.

The chain combines TRBV4-2 with TRBJ1-6; possible D gene TRBD1, 6 bases. The V end was cut by 0 bases, the J end by 13 bases, with 22 bases between. The CDR3 runs to 17 residues. Germline-derived CDR1 and CDR2 are LGHNA and YNFKEQ. CDR3 DNA: TGTGCCAGCAGCCAAGAATTCGAACCGGGGGGCTATTTTCCCCTCCACTTT. It yields the protein CASSQEFEPGGYFPLHF.

The CDR3 sequence: CASSQDRVGNSPLHF. The CDR3 DNA reads as TGTGCCAGCAGCCAGGACAGGGTCGGCAATTCACCCCTCCACTTT. The chain joins TRBV7-2 to TRBJ1-6; 8 bases align to TRBD1. CDR3 length equals 15 residues. Germline CDR1 is SGHTA and CDR2 is FQGNSA. J lost 7 bases, V lost 5 bases, and 7 bases had no gene match.

The chain joins TRBV27 to TRBJ1-2; 8 nucleotides agree with TRBD1. V lost 3 bases, J lost 8 bases, and 11 bases stayed unmatched. The CDR3 is 15 amino acids. The germline CDR1 and CDR2 sequences are MNHEY and SMNVEV (reference sequence). The CDR3 loop is CASSLTGETTYGYTF. DNA for the CDR3: TGTGCCAGCAGTTTGACAGGGGAAACAACGTACGGCTACACCTTC.

As to this clone: Other DNA sequences from this sample encode an identical CDR3 as well. This chain joins TRBV7-9 and TRBJ1-6; unclear D gene. Trimming pared 0 bases from V and 7 bases from J, leaving 4 bases between. In germline, CDR1 is SEHNR, CDR2 FQNEAQ (reference sequence). The CDR3 totals 13 residues. CDR3: CASSLAENSPLHF. The CDR3 coding sequence is TGTGCCAGCAGCTTAGCAGAGAATTCACCCCTCCACTTT.

The V gene is TRBV9, the J gene TRBJ2-3, with TRBD2 matching over 9 bases. This CDR3 comprises 16 residues. The V segment lost 0 bases and the J segment 2 bases; nucleotides outside the gene matches: 4. Per the germline V gene, CDR1 is SGDLS and CDR2 is YYNGEE. The CDR3 loop reads CASSVDAGGTTDTQYF. In DNA, the CDR3 is TGTGCCAGCAGCGTAGATGCGGGGGGGACCACAGATACGCAGTATTTT.

The chain couples TRBV11-2 to TRBJ2-5; a weak D match, TRBD2 (7 bases). The V gene lost 2 bases and the J gene lost 5 bases, with 12 bases spanning the gap. Germline V CDR1 and CDR2: SGHAT, FQNNGV. The CDR3 runs 14 residues. This CDR3 reads CASSLWGGGETQYF. The CDR3 bases are TGTGCCAGCAGCTTATGGGGGGGCGGGGAGACCCAGTACTTC.

The chain employs TRBV6-5 and TRBJ1-5; tentatively, D is TRBD1 (5 bases). Looked up from germline, CDR1 is MNHEY and CDR2 is SVGAGI. Between the trimmed V and J ends, which lost 2 bases and 10 bases, there was a span of 15 bases. The length of the CDR3 is 14 residues. CDR3 protein: CASSYARTGGPQHF. The CDR3 coding sequence is TGTGCCAGCAGTTACGCGCGAACCGGGGGACCCCAGCATTTT.

The rearrangement links TRBV6-5 to TRBJ1-4, with a weak D call TRBD1 (5 bases). The V and J ends lost 0 bases and 6 bases respectively, with 11 bases between them. This CDR3 is 15 amino acids long. The germline V gene encodes CDR1 MNHEY and CDR2 SVGAGI. The CDR3 DNA reads TGTGCCAGCAGTTACTCGGGGCAGCTTTATGAAAAACTGTTTTTT. This gives the protein CASSYSGQLYEKLFF.

This clone came up once. CDR3 sequence reads: CASSLLFNTEAFF. The CDR3 DNA reads TGTGCCAGCAGTTTATTATTCAACACTGAAGCTTTCTTT. This rearrangement joins TRBV12-3 or TRBV12-4 to TRBJ1-1, with unresolved D. CDR3 length: 13 amino acids. V was cut by 2 bases and J by 2 bases, with 6 bases left in between.

The chain joins TRBV5-4 to TRBJ2-7, with 9 positions matching TRBD1. Germline trimming cut 3 bases from V and 4 bases from J; bases unmatched to any gene: 5. The CDR3 covers 14 residues. The germline V gene has CDR1 SGHNT and CDR2 YYREEE (reference sequence). The CDR3 coding sequence is TGTGCCAGCAGCTGGGGGGGGACAGGGTACGAGCAGTACTTC. Translated, it gives CASSWGGTGYEQYF.

As DNA, the CDR3 is TGCGCCAGCAGCTTCGACAGCGTCTCTGGGGCCAACGTCCTGACTTTC. It yields the protein CASSFDSVSGANVLTF. The chain combines TRBV5-1 with TRBJ2-6; maybe TRBD1 (5 bases). Deletions cut 2 bases from V and 0 bases from J, with 9 bases between. Germline V CDR1 and CDR2: SGHRS, YFSETQ. There are 16 residues in the CDR3.

This clone was found once. This chain joins TRBV3-1 (or the pseudogene TRBV3-2) and TRBJ1-5, with 9 bases lining up with TRBD1. Trimming at V came to 4 bases and at J to 6 bases, leaving 4 bases not matched to a gene. The CDR3 runs to 14 residues. CDR1 and CDR2 from the germline V gene are LGHDT and YNNKEL (reference sequence). The CDR3: CASSRTGGPQPQHF. The CDR3 region has the DNA TGTGCCAGCAGCCGAACAGGGGGCCCTCAGCCCCAGCATTTT.

The rearrangement joins TRBV10-3 to TRBJ2-6, with TRBD1 as a possible D gene (5 bases). This CDR3 has 18 amino acids. The V gene's germline CDR1 is ENHRY and CDR2 SYGVKD. V was cut by 0 bases and J by 0 bases, with 12 bases left in between. CDR3 in amino acids: CAISESVQVNSGANVLTF. CDR3 sequence (DNA): TGTGCCATCAGTGAGTCAGTACAGGTCAACTCTGGGGCCAACGTCCTGACTTTC.

The chain couples TRBV3-1 (or the pseudogene TRBV3-2) to TRBJ2-1; weak D call: TRBD1 (6 bases). The V gene's germline CDR1 is LGHDT and CDR2 YNNKEL (reference sequence). The CDR3 runs to 15 residues. V lost 6 bases to trimming and J lost 6 bases, with 18 bases between them. The CDR3 spells CASRPQGAPVNEQFF. CDR3 coding DNA: TGTGCCAGCAGACCACAGGGAGCCCCGGTCAATGAGCAGTTCTTC.

This rearrangement joins TRBV5-1 to TRBJ2-1, with 8 bases identical to TRBD1. The V gene's germline CDR1 is SGHRS and CDR2 YFSETQ. V trimming: 4 bases; J trimming: 3 bases; junction bases outside the gene matches: 6. CDR3 size: 15 residues. The CDR3 sequence is CASSKRTGSYNEQFF. The CDR3 DNA sequence: TGCGCCAGCAGCAAAAGGACAGGGAGCTACAATGAGCAGTTCTTC.

In DNA form, the CDR3 reads TGCAGCGTCCGGGACAGATCGAACACTGAAGCTTTCTTT. Protein sequence: CSVRDRSNTEAFF. The rearrangement joins TRBV29-1 to TRBJ1-1; 7 nucleotides align to TRBD1. Per the germline V gene, CDR1 is SQVTM and CDR2 is ANQGSEA. J lost 1 base, V lost 6 bases, and 5 bases had no gene match. The CDR3 runs 13 residues. The full variable domain, its missing parts supplied by reference TRBV29-1 and TRBJ1-1, is SAVISQKPSRDICQRGTSLTIQCQVDSQVTMMFWYRQQPGQSLTLIATANQGSEATYESGFVIDKFPISRPNLTFSTLTVSNMSPEDSSIYLCSVRDRSNTEAFFGQGTRLTVV.

The chain is built from TRBV28 and TRBJ1-6; possibly TRBD1 for D (5 bases). Trimming left V 5 bases short and J 10 bases short, with 15 bases between. Germline CDR1 reads MDHEN; CDR2 reads SYDVKM. The CDR3 has 14 amino acids. The CDR3 reads CASSLGGISSPLHF. The CDR3 DNA reads TGTGCCAGCAGTCTGGGGGGGATCAGCTCACCCCTCCACTTT.

The chain uses TRBV28 and TRBJ1-2; 9 bases match TRBD1. CDR3 length equals 12 residues. In germline, CDR1 is MDHEN, CDR2 SYDVKM. The J segment lost 2 bases and the V segment lost 10 bases, leaving 2 bases of the junction unmatched. CDR3 residues: CATTGGNYGYTF. For the CDR3, the DNA is TGTGCCACCACAGGGGGCAACTATGGCTACACCTTC.

V usage is TRBV6-4 and J usage is TRBJ2-1; 11 bases line up with TRBD2. The V gene's germline CDR1 is MRHNA and CDR2 SNTAGT. Trimming removed 2 bases from V and 4 bases from J; junction bases left unmatched: 4. This CDR3 has 16 residues. The chain's CDR3 is CASSDISGGAYNEQFF. CDR3 coding DNA: TGTGCCAGCAGTGACATTAGCGGGGGGGCATACAATGAGCAGTTCTTC.

The V call is TRBV4-3, the J call TRBJ1-6; 7 bases line up with TRBD1. V was clipped by 0 bases and J by 7 bases; unmatched bases: 3. The CDR3 has 15 amino acids. Germline V gene lookup returns CDR1 LGHNA and CDR2 YSLEER. The CDR3 DNA sequence: TGCGCCAGCAGCCAAGAGGACAGGACGAATTCACCCCTCCACTTT. Its translation: CASSQEDRTNSPLHF.

In nucleotides, the CDR3 is TGTGCCAGCAGTCCGCCCTACTCTGGGGCCAACGTCCTGACTTTC. Its protein is CASSPPYSGANVLTF. The chain employs TRBV7-2 and TRBJ2-6; D remains unclear. CDR3 length: 15 amino acids. Trimming cost V 6 bases and J 0 bases, with 9 bases left between them. Looked up from germline, CDR1 is SGHTA and CDR2 is FQGNSA.

The rearrangement uses TRBV28 and TRBJ2-7; TRBD1 might be the D (5 bases). CDR1 is MDHEN, CDR2 SYDVKM, per germline. The length of the CDR3 is 15 residues. V lost 5 bases to trimming and J lost 4 bases, with 18 bases between them. The CDR3 protein is CASSPYRRQIYEQYF. As DNA, the CDR3 is TGTGCCAGCAGTCCCTACAGGCGGCAAATATACGAGCAGTACTTC.

The J gene is TRBJ1-1, the V gene TRBV7-9, with 11 bases that match TRBD1. The germline gives CDR1 SEHNR, CDR2 FQNEAQ (reference sequence). The V segment lost 5 bases and the J segment 4 bases; nucleotides outside the gene matches: 9. The CDR3 extends over 16 amino acids. The CDR3 DNA follows: TGTGCCAGCAGCCTTAACTCCGGGACAGGGGGCACTGAAGCTTTCTTT. This sequence encodes CASSLNSGTGGTEAFF. Full variable domain (outside the CDR3, taken from reference TRBV7-9 and TRBJ1-1): DTGVSQNPRHKITKRGQNVTFRCDPISEHNRLYWYRQTLGQGPEFLTYFQNEAQLEKSRLLSDRFSAERPKGSFSTLEIQRTEQGDSAMYLCASSLNSGTGGTEAFFGQGTRLTVV.

This clone appeared once. This chain connects TRBV4-3 to TRBJ2-7, with TRBD1 matching over 7 bases. Per the germline V gene, CDR1 is LGHNA and CDR2 is YSLEER. The CDR3 consists of 14 residues. V was clipped by 4 bases and J by 4 bases; unmatched bases: 7. The chain's CDR3 is CASSLIGTEYEQYF. CDR3 bases: TGCGCCAGCAGCCTAATAGGGACAGAGTACGAGCAGTACTTC.

The chain is built from TRBV28 and TRBJ1-5, with TRBD1 as a possible D gene (6 bases). Germline V gives CDR1 MDHEN, CDR2 SYDVKM. The V end was cut by 6 bases, the J end by 0 bases, with 15 bases between. CDR3 length: 16 residues. The CDR3 DNA follows: TGTGCCAGCAGCACCGGGGGGGCTTATAGCAATCAGCCCCAGCATTTT. Translation gives CASSTGGAYSNQPQHF.

The chain has TRBV2 and TRBJ1-1; D unresolved. The germline CDR1 and CDR2 sequences are SNHLY and FYNNEI. Trimming took off 6 bases at V and 4 bases at J, with 12 bases between the two ends. This CDR3 region has 13 residues. CDR3 region: CASRALGPTEAFF. DNA of the CDR3: TGTGCCAGCAGGGCCTTGGGCCCCACTGAAGCTTTCTTT.

The chain joins TRBV29-1 to TRBJ1-2; no firm D call. The V end lost 4 bases, the J end lost 8 bases, and 14 bases lay between the germline ends. The CDR3 has 12 amino acids. CDR1 is SQVTM, CDR2 ANQGSEA, per germline. This CDR3 reads CSVAVQVAGYTF. As DNA, the CDR3 is TGCAGCGTTGCGGTTCAGGTGGCAGGCTACACCTTC. Full variable domain (missing parts from reference TRBV29-1 and TRBJ1-2): SAVISQKPSRDICQRGTSLTIQCQVDSQVTMMFWYRQQPGQSLTLIATANQGSEATYESGFVIDKFPISRPNLTFSTLTVSNMSPEDSSIYLCSVAVQVAGYTFGSGTRLTVV.

The table lists this clone with a few counts. The chain combines TRBV19 with TRBJ1-3; D uncertain. V shed 9 bases and J shed 4 bases, with 19 bases lying between them. Germline V gene sequence: CDR1 LNHDA, CDR2 SQIVND (reference sequence). The CDR3 is made up of 15 amino acids. This chain's CDR3 is CASRPGEEAGNTIYF. The DNA of the CDR3 is TGTGCCAGCCGGCCTGGGGAGGAGGCGGGAAACACCATATATTTT.

A single count supports this clone. The chain has TRBV11-3 and TRBJ2-1; D uncertain. The CDR3 extends over 13 amino acids. Deletions cut 3 bases from V and 9 bases from J, with 12 bases between. Germline V lookup: CDR1 SGHNT, CDR2 YENEEA. In nucleotides, the CDR3 is TGTGCCAGCAGCTTGAGAGAAAGGAGTGAGCAGTTCTTC. Protein sequence: CASSLRERSEQFF.

The CDR3 is CASSFEAGLVPDTQYF. As DNA, the CDR3 is TGCGCCAGCAGCTTTGAAGCGGGACTAGTACCAGATACGCAGTATTTT. This sequence joins TRBV5-1 and TRBJ2-3; TRBD2 aligns across 8 bases. With V trimmed by 2 bases and J by 4 bases, 9 bases remained unmatched. This CDR3 contains 16 residues. Germline CDR1 is SGHRS and CDR2 is YFSETQ.